This section outlines one T cell receptor beta chain sequence together with its context. Germline V gene sequence: CDR1 MNHEY, CDR2 SVGAGI. The CDR3 runs 14 residues. V lost 3 bases and J lost 7, with 12 bases in between. The data derive from a study of blood T cell repertoires in COVID-19. On the study more broadly: The study drew acute and convalescent COVID-19 samples from the United States, Italy and Spain. PBMCs, B-cell-depleted T cells, or T cells were the source of the cDNA or gDNA that made up the material.

Authors' methods: The authors estimated nucleated cell counts from reference gene primer amplification. The protocol was immunoSEQ multiplex PCR, while the TCRdb copy is restricted to in-frame clones and leaves out a portion. That table is the source of V, J and clone size, and D and trimming were worked out from the DNA. The sample has 90,000 to 110,000 clones, about 85% seen once. The J gene is TRBJ1-4, the V gene TRBV6-5, with D perhaps TRBD1 (5 bases). Sequences were obtained from peripheral blood. The source of this sequence is a man aged 45 to 65 with acute or convalescent COVID-19. CDR3 amino acids: CASSYNRRGEKLFF. The CDR3 coding sequence is TGTGCCAGCAGTTATAATAGGAGGGGTGAAAAACTGTTTTTT.